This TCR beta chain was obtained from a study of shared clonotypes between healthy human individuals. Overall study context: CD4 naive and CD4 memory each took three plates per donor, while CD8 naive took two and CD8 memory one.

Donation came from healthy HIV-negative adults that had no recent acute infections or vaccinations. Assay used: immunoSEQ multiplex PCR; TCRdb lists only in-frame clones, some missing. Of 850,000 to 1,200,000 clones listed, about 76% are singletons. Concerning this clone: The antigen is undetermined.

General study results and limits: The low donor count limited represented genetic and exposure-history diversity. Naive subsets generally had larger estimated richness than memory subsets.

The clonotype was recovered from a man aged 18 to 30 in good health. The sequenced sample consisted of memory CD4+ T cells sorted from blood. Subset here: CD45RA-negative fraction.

The CDR3 sequence: CASSSDRVSSGANVLTF. For the CDR3, the DNA is TGTGCCAGCAGCTCGGACAGGGTCAGCTCTGGGGCCAACGTCCTGACTTTC. The J gene is TRBJ2-6, the V gene TRBV7-9, with 8 bases lining up with TRBD1. Trimming at V came to 4 bases and at J to 0 bases, leaving 5 bases not matched to a gene. The CDR3 sequence is 17 residues long. Germline-derived CDR1 and CDR2 are SEHNR and FQNEAQ (reference sequence).